The clone carrying this T cell receptor (beta chain) showed up just a few times. Its matching antigen is unknown. This record belongs to a study of T cells after yellow fever vaccination. Study information: The SMART-Seq v4 Ultra Low Input method served to prepare the low-cell-number fractions. Study results and caveats: A minor fraction of clonotypes spanned both CD4 and CD8 compartments. It was a weaker secondary response, yet one that peaked faster, at day 5 versus 15.

TCRdb re-analysed the 5' RACE reads in MiXCR, keeping a single row per CDR3 protein. Here the sample spans about 320,000 distinct CDR3 sequences, 4% to 5.5% being singletons. The CDR3 spans 8 residues. The V gene is TRBV21-1, the J gene TRBJ1-2. TRBV21-1 counts as a pseudogene. The sequence was collected from a man younger than 35 who received the YFV17D yellow fever vaccine. Sequencing used PBMCs, obtained 15 days after the yellow fever booster vaccination. The CDR3 DNA reads TGTGCAAACTATGGCTACACCTTC. It specifies CANYGYTF.